The clone carrying this T cell receptor (beta chain) appeared a few times. This sample stems from a study of blood T cell repertoires in COVID-19. On the study more broadly: The United States, Italy and Spain were the sources of the acute and convalescent COVID-19 samples.

V gave up 5 bases and J gave up 1 base, with 22 bases separating them. Per germline, CDR1 WSHSY and CDR2 SAAADI. This CDR3 comprises 18 residues. Repertoires were generated with immunoSEQ multiplex PCR, while TCRdb's copy carries only in-frame clones and drops some. The sample lists 200,000 to 250,000 clones; roughly 80% were seen once. In Seattle, patients joined the study during active infection and were tracked longitudinally. The sample taken for sequencing was peripheral blood. The sequence was collected from a woman at least 80 years old with COVID-19, enrolled during active disease. This rearrangement joins TRBV10-2 to TRBJ2-3; D remains unclear. DNA for the CDR3: TGCGCCAGCAGTTATCGGAAAAGCCAGGCCGTCGGCACAGATACGCAGTATTTT. Protein sequence: CASSYRKSQAVGTDTQYF.